This T cell receptor beta chain was profiled in a study of T cells in Graves' hyperthyroidism and ophthalmopathy. This clonotype was picked up many times. Researchers amplified the TCR beta CDR3 regions from RNA transcripts. The HTBI primer set served for first-round RT-PCR of the TCR CDR3. TCRdb processed the multiplex PCR reads anew with MiXCR; each CDR3 protein has one entry. The sample yields about 300,000 distinct CDR3 sequences, around 25% seen once. Trimming shortened V by 2 bases and J by 3 bases, and 7 bases separated the two germline ends. This CDR3 comprises 13 residues. Germline V gene lookup returns CDR1 LGHDT and CDR2 YNNKEL (reference sequence).

This rearrangement joins TRBV3-1 to TRBJ1-1, with D uncertain. Source material: blood. The clonotype originates from a man in his forties with Graves' hyperthyroidism that later progressed to Graves' ophthalmopathy. The CDR3: CASSQYSHTEAFF. The CDR3 region has the DNA TGTGCCAGCAGCCAATACAGTCACACTGAAGCTTTCTTT.